The present TCR beta chain was sequenced within a study of radiation and T cells in renal cell carcinoma. The study's findings and limits: Top 100 clonotypes averaged about 50% in irradiated versus around 40% in nephrectomy-only tumors. Irradiated tumors held more dominant CDR3 motifs than control tumors.

Germline CDR1 MDHEN, CDR2 SYDVKM. CDR3 length: 15 residues. V shed 7 bases and J 5 bases; nucleotides not matched to a gene: 7. Details on this clone: What it binds is not known.

Treatment denoted: treatment-naive control, cytoreductive nephrectomy. Control tumors came from a handful of females and about a dozen males, aged 40 to 82. Method: immunoSEQ multiplex PCR; TCRdb's copy keeps in-frame clones and lacks some. The table includes 15,000 or so clones, 62% detected once. V gene TRBV28 combines with J gene TRBJ2-1; 11 nucleotides agree with TRBD2. The sequences come from tumor tissue, collected from a patient whose treatment was nephrectomy without radiotherapy. The receptor was derived from a man aged 55 to 70 with renal cell carcinoma. The CDR3 reads CASIAGGPENNEQFF. The CDR3 bases are TGTGCCAGCATAGCGGGAGGGCCGGAGAACAATGAGCAGTTCTTC.